Listed below are T cell receptor beta chains from one sample, sequenced in a study of Ad26.COV2.S vaccination and SARS-CoV-2 variants. TCRdb's copy holds only in-frame clones and misses some; the assay was immunoSEQ multiplex PCR. The sample includes around 450,000 clones, 85% to 90% of them seen just once. Sample: peripheral blood, taken in a trial of Ad26.COV2.S vaccine versus placebo. Receptor source: a person aged 18-60 years who received the Ad26.COV2.S COVID-19 vaccine or a placebo. Both conserved end residues are part of each CDR3. D genes are given only for firm matches. The size entry is marked missing in some rows and otherwise reads once, few, many or a size class.

CDR3 protein: CSASAGALGNEQFF
CDR3 DNA: TGCAGTGCTAGTGCTGGGGCGTTGGGCAATGAGCAGTTCTTC
D gene: .
V gene: TRBV20-1
clone size: .
J gene: TRBJ2-1

CDR3 protein: CASSPGQTGELFF
CDR3 DNA: TGTGCCAGCAGCCCAGGACAAACCGGGGAGCTGTTTTTT
D gene: .
V gene: TRBV5-4
clone size: once
J gene: TRBJ2-2

CDR3 protein: CASSIVTGGNYGYTF
CDR3 DNA: TGTGCCAGTAGTATTGTGACGGGAGGGAACTATGGCTACACCTTC
D gene: .
V gene: TRBV19
clone size: .
J gene: TRBJ1-2

CDR3 protein: CASSYQGQPQHF
CDR3 DNA: TGTGCCAGCAGTTACCAGGGTCAGCCCCAGCATTTT
D gene: .
V gene: TRBV6-2/TRBV6-3
clone size: few
J gene: TRBJ1-5

CDR3 protein: CASSLAGWNEQYF
CDR3 DNA: TGTGCCAGCAGCTTAGCCGGGTGGAACGAGCAGTACTTC
D gene: .
V gene: TRBV7-2
clone size: .
J gene: TRBJ2-7

CDR3 protein: CASRDRPNTEAFF
CDR3 DNA: TGTGCCAGCAGAGACAGGCCCAACACTGAAGCTTTCTTT
D gene: .
V gene: TRBV7-9
clone size: few
J gene: TRBJ1-1

CDR3 protein: CASSLPGQGAPGNTIYF
CDR3 DNA: TGTGCCAGCAGTTTACCGGGGCAGGGGGCTCCCGGGAACACCATATATTTT
D gene: TRBD1
V gene: TRBV28
clone size: .
J gene: TRBJ1-3

CDR3 protein: CASSEALSWAQPQHF
CDR3 DNA: TGTGCCAGCAGTGAAGCGCTTAGTTGGGCGCAGCCCCAGCATTTT
D gene: .
V gene: TRBV6-1
clone size: .
J gene: TRBJ1-5

CDR3 protein: CASSQDFRPLGADQPQHF
CDR3 DNA: TGCGCCAGCAGCCAAGATTTCCGCCCCTTAGGGGCCGATCAGCCCCAGCATTTT
D gene: .
V gene: TRBV4-1
clone size: .
J gene: TRBJ1-5

CDR3 protein: CAITENSGGAHEQFF
CDR3 DNA: TGTGCCATCACCGAGAATAGCGGGGGGGCCCATGAGCAGTTCTTC
D gene: TRBD2
V gene: TRBV10-3
clone size: .
J gene: TRBJ2-1

CDR3 protein: CASSSHALAITDTQYF
CDR3 DNA: TGTGCCAGCAGCTCCCATGCCCTAGCTATAACAGATACGCAGTATTTT
D gene: .
V gene: TRBV4-2
clone size: .
J gene: TRBJ2-3

CDR3 protein: CAVRPDRENTGELFF
CDR3 DNA: TGTGCCGTCCGCCCCGACAGGGAGAACACCGGGGAGCTGTTTTTT
D gene: TRBD1
V gene: TRBV10-3
clone size: once
J gene: TRBJ2-2

CDR3 protein: CASSISHGRVGETQYF
CDR3 DNA: TGTGCCAGTAGTATATCACACGGAAGGGTCGGGGAGACCCAGTACTTC
D gene: .
V gene: TRBV19
clone size: .
J gene: TRBJ2-5

CDR3 protein: CASSLGGDQPQHF
CDR3 DNA: TGTGCCAGCAGCTTAGGGGGAGACCAGCCCCAGCATTTT
D gene: .
V gene: TRBV7-2
clone size: .
J gene: TRBJ1-5

CDR3 protein: CASKPTAIYGYTF
CDR3 DNA: TGTGCCAGCAAACCAACAGCAATCTATGGCTACACCTTC
D gene: .
V gene: TRBV12-3/TRBV12-4
clone size: .
J gene: TRBJ1-2

CDR3 protein: CSAYLGQSSRSNYGYTF
CDR3 DNA: TGCAGCGCTTACCTCGGACAGAGCTCCCGCTCTAACTATGGCTACACCTTC
D gene: .
V gene: TRBV29-1
clone size: .
J gene: TRBJ1-2

CDR3 protein: CASSMKTGRELFF
CDR3 DNA: TGTGCCAGTAGTATGAAGACAGGGAGAGAACTGTTTTTT
D gene: TRBD1
V gene: TRBV19
clone size: .
J gene: TRBJ1-4

CDR3 protein: CASSSGRQPQHF
CDR3 DNA: TGTGCCAGCAGCTCCGGAAGGCAGCCCCAGCATTTT
D gene: .
V gene: TRBV27
clone size: .
J gene: TRBJ1-5

CDR3 protein: CASSLGQRDGYTF
CDR3 DNA: TGTGCCAGCAGCTTAGGTCAAAGGGATGGCTACACCTTC
D gene: .
V gene: TRBV11-2
clone size: .
J gene: TRBJ1-2

CDR3 protein: CASSQEVVQAFF
CDR3 DNA: TGTGCCAGCAGCCAAGAGGTTGTACAAGCTTTCTTT
D gene: .
V gene: TRBV7-9
clone size: .
J gene: TRBJ1-1

CDR3 protein: CASSVDIGFSYGYTF
CDR3 DNA: TGTGCCAGCAGCGTAGATATAGGATTCTCCTATGGCTACACCTTC
D gene: .
V gene: TRBV9
clone size: once
J gene: TRBJ1-2

CDR3 protein: CATSIDRAQETQYF
CDR3 DNA: TGTGCCACCAGCATCGACAGGGCCCAAGAGACCCAGTACTTC
D gene: TRBD1
V gene: TRBV15
clone size: .
J gene: TRBJ2-5

CDR3 protein: CASSSFDSGNTIYF
CDR3 DNA: TGTGCCAGCAGCTCCTTCGATTCGGGAAACACCATATATTTT
D gene: .
V gene: TRBV11-3
clone size: .
J gene: TRBJ1-3

CDR3 protein: CASSLEAFGGKLFF
CDR3 DNA: TGTGCCAGCAGCTTAGAGGCCTTCGGGGGAAAACTGTTTTTT
D gene: .
V gene: TRBV7-2
clone size: .
J gene: TRBJ1-4

CDR3 protein: CASSLRQETQYF
CDR3 DNA: TGTGCCAGCAGCTTACGCCAGGAGACCCAGTACTTC
D gene: .
V gene: TRBV7-6
clone size: .
J gene: TRBJ2-5

CDR3 protein: CASRSSGGVLYNEQFF
CDR3 DNA: TGTGCCAGCAGGAGTAGCGGGGGGGTTTTATACAATGAGCAGTTCTTC
D gene: TRBD2
V gene: TRBV28
clone size: .
J gene: TRBJ2-1

CDR3 protein: CASCGQIRQGMDYGYTF
CDR3 DNA: TGTGCCAGTTGTGGGCAGATTCGACAGGGAATGGACTATGGCTACACCTTC
D gene: TRBD1
V gene: TRBV19
clone size: .
J gene: TRBJ1-2

CDR3 protein: CASSLGRRGAPIQYF
CDR3 DNA: TGTGCCAGCAGTTTGGGCCGGAGGGGGGCCCCCATTCAGTACTTC
D gene: .
V gene: TRBV28
clone size: .
J gene: TRBJ2-4

CDR3 protein: CASTPGREETQYF
CDR3 DNA: TGTGCCAGCACCCCGGGGAGAGAAGAGACCCAGTACTTC
D gene: .
V gene: TRBV28
clone size: .
J gene: TRBJ2-5

CDR3 protein: CASSSRAGVSYEQYF
CDR3 DNA: TGTGCCAGCAGCAGCCGAGCCGGGGTTTCCTACGAGCAGTACTTC
D gene: .
V gene: TRBV7-6
clone size: .
J gene: TRBJ2-7

CDR3 protein: CASSFRSLLSNQPQHF
CDR3 DNA: TGTGCCAGCAGTTTTAGGAGTCTTCTTAGCAATCAGCCCCAGCATTTT
D gene: .
V gene: TRBV28
clone size: .
J gene: TRBJ1-5

CDR3 protein: CASSLGGPSNTEAFF
CDR3 DNA: TGCGCCAGCAGTCTAGGGGGCCCGAGTAACACTGAAGCTTTCTTT
D gene: TRBD1
V gene: TRBV5-1
clone size: .
J gene: TRBJ1-1

CDR3 protein: CASSLIFGHHHGYTF
CDR3 DNA: TGTGCCAGCAGCTTAATCTTTGGACATCACCATGGCTACACCTTC
D gene: .
V gene: TRBV7-2
clone size: .
J gene: TRBJ1-2

CDR3 protein: CASSPPEPTDTQYF
CDR3 DNA: TGTGCCAGCAGCCCCCCTGAACCCACAGATACGCAGTATTTT
D gene: .
V gene: TRBV7-2
clone size: .
J gene: TRBJ2-3

CDR3 protein: CATSDPTGGLTGELFF
CDR3 DNA: TGTGCCACCAGTGACCCGACAGGCGGCCTCACCGGGGAGCTGTTTTTT
D gene: .
V gene: TRBV24-1
clone size: .
J gene: TRBJ2-2

CDR3 protein: CASSRTGQIQPQHF
CDR3 DNA: TGTGCCAGCAGCCGAACGGGACAGATACAGCCCCAGCATTTT
D gene: TRBD1
V gene: TRBV3-1/TRBV3-2
clone size: .
J gene: TRBJ1-5

CDR3 protein: CASSLQGTGLPEAFF
CDR3 DNA: TGCGCCAGCAGCTTGCAGGGGACAGGTCTTCCAGAAGCTTTCTTT
D gene: TRBD1
V gene: TRBV5-1
clone size: .
J gene: TRBJ1-1

CDR3 protein: CASSLVGGLGTGELFF
CDR3 DNA: TGTGCCAGCAGCTTAGTGGGGGGCCTTGGCACCGGGGAGCTGTTTTTT
D gene: .
V gene: TRBV7-9
clone size: .
J gene: TRBJ2-2

CDR3 protein: CASSLLRGLGYGYTF
CDR3 DNA: TGTGCCAGCAGCTTACTCAGGGGCCTCGGGTATGGCTACACCTTC
D gene: .
V gene: TRBV7-2
clone size: once
J gene: TRBJ1-2

CDR3 protein: CASSQWRRETQYF
CDR3 DNA: TGCGCCAGCAGCCAGTGGCGTCGAGAGACCCAGTACTTC
D gene: .
V gene: TRBV4-1
clone size: .
J gene: TRBJ2-5

CDR3 protein: CASSALTEGGGTEAFF
CDR3 DNA: TGTGCCAGCAGCGCCCTGACGGAGGGTGGAGGCACTGAAGCTTTCTTT
D gene: .
V gene: TRBV5-6
clone size: once
J gene: TRBJ1-1

CDR3 protein: CASSPNTYGYTF
CDR3 DNA: TGTGCCAGCAGCCCGAATACCTATGGCTACACCTTC
D gene: .
V gene: TRBV5-4
clone size: .
J gene: TRBJ1-2

CDR3 protein: CASSRRTSDENTEAFF
CDR3 DNA: TGTGCCAGCTCACGGCGCACCTCAGACGAGAACACTGAAGCTTTCTTT
D gene: .
V gene: TRBV18
clone size: .
J gene: TRBJ1-1